The 5 T cell receptor beta chains listed next were all sequenced from one sample in a study of T cells in Graves' hyperthyroidism and ophthalmopathy. RNA transcripts gave rise to amplified TCR beta CDR3 regions. A set of HTBI primers served as the primers for a first-round RT-PCR of the TCR CDR3. Each CDR3 protein gets one entry after TCRdb re-called the multiplex PCR reads with MiXCR. In the table there are approximately 300,000 distinct CDR3 sequences, 16% of which are singletons. The sequenced sample consisted of blood. All receptors come from a young man with Graves' hyperthyroidism.

This clonotype was seen at least ten times. This chain uses TRBV16 with TRBJ1-1, with TRBD1 matching 10 bases. The CDR3 has 16 residues. The V segment lost 4 bases and the J segment 4 bases; nucleotides outside the gene matches: 9. Germline values: CDR1 KGHSY, CDR2 FQNENV. Here the CDR3 reads CASSLWGQGMSTEAFF. CDR3 DNA: TGTGCCAGCAGCCTATGGGGACAGGGGATGAGCACTGAAGCTTTCTTT.

This clonotype has ten or more counts. The chain is built from TRBV7-8 and TRBJ2-3, with D perhaps TRBD1 (5 bases). V lost 7 bases, J lost 3 bases, and 14 bases lay in between. The CDR3 loop spans 14 amino acids. Germline V CDR1 and CDR2: SGHVS, FQNEAQ. The DNA of the CDR3 is TGTGCCAGCACCCAGGGCTCATGGACAGATACGCAGTATTTT. This gives the protein CASTQGSWTDTQYF.

The chain combines TRBV7-9 with TRBJ1-1, with D unresolved. This CDR3 region has 12 residues. Germline CDR1 reads SEHNR; CDR2 reads FQNEAQ (reference sequence). Trimming removed 6 bases at V and 8 bases at J, with 13 bases between. CDR3 region: CASRPGPAEAFF. CDR3 DNA: TGTGCCAGCAGACCAGGCCCAGCGGAAGCTTTCTTT.

This clonotype occurred a few times. The chain carries TRBV7-6 and TRBJ2-1, with 8 bases fitting TRBD1. Germline V gene sequence: CDR1 SGHVS, CDR2 FNYEAQ. The V gene end was trimmed by 4 bases and the J gene end by 9 bases; junction bases not matched to a gene: 11. CDR3 length equals 15 residues. The CDR3 loop is CASSSGSQGAFEQFF. Here the CDR3 DNA reads TGTGCCAGCAGCTCGGGGAGCCAGGGGGCTTTTGAGCAGTTCTTC.

This clonotype showed up just a few times. The chain recombines TRBV25-1 with TRBJ1-6; no clear D gene. CDR1 is MGHDK and CDR2 is SYGVNS in the germline V gene. Trimming shortened V by 1 base and J by 5 bases, and 12 bases separated the two germline ends. The CDR3 contains 16 residues. CDR3 DNA sequence: TGTGCCAGCAGTGAATTGATCGGACGAGATAATTCACCCCTCCACTTT. Translating gives CASSELIGRDNSPLHF.